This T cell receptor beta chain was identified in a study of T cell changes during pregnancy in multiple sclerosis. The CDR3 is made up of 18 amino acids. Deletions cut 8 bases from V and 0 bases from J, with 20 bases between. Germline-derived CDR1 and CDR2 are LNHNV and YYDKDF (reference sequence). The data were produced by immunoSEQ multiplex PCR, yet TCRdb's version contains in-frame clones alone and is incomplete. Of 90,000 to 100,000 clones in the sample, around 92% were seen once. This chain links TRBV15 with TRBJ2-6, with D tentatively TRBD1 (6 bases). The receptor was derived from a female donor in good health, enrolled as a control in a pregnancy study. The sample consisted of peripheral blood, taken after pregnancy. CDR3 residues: CATEHMTGWSSGANVLTF. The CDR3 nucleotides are TGTGCCACCGAACACATGACAGGCTGGAGCTCTGGGGCCAACGTCCTGACTTTC.